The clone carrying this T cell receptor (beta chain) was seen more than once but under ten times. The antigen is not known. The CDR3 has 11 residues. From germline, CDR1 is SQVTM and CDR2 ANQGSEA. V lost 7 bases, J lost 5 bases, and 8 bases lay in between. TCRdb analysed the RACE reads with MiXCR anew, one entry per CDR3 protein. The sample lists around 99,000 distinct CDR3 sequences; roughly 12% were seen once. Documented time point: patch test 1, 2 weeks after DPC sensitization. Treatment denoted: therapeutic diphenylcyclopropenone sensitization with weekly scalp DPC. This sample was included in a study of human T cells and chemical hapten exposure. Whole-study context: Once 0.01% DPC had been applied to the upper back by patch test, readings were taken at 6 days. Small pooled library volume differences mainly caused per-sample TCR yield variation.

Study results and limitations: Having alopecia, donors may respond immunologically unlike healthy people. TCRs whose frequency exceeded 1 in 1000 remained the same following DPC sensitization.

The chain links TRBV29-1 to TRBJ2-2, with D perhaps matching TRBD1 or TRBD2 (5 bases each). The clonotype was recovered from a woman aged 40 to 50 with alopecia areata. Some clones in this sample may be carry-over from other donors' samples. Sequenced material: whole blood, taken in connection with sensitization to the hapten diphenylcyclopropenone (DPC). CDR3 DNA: TGCAGCGGAGGGGAAACCGGGGAGCTGTTTTTT. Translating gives CSGGETGELFF.